This paragraph reports one TCR delta chain. The sample is drawn from a study of gamma-delta T cells after stem cell transplantation. The CDR3 length is 18 residues. The trim removed 2 bases at V and 2 bases at J, leaving 11 bases unmatched. Per germline, CDR1 GEAIGNYY and CDR2 EKD. TCRdb repeated clone calling on the RT-PCR reads with CATT. The sample lists about 1,700 delta-chain clones, 4% to 5% seen once, with about a third in the top ten. The chain uses TRDV2 and TRDJ1; 12 bases match TRDD3. The source is a human donor. It is not recorded whose cells these are; they may come from a transplant donor. The sample comprised gamma-delta T cells. Here the CDR3 DNA reads TGTGCCTGTGACAATATGCTGGGGGATACGCTGGGGACCGATAAACTCATCTTT. Residues: CACDNMLGDTLGTDKLIF.